Presented here are 12 T cell receptor beta chains from one specimen sequenced in a study of technical replicates of blood from several donors. Repertoires were generated with immunoSEQ multiplex PCR, while TCRdb's copy carries only in-frame clones and drops some. This table has 82,000 or so clones, over 95% appearing once. Sequenced input: T cells isolated from PBMCs. Receptor source: a human donor in good health.

The rearrangement uses TRBV11-2 and TRBJ2-6; D not certain. This CDR3 comprises 12 residues. Germline CDR1 SGHAT, CDR2 FQNNGV. V was trimmed by 8 bases and J by 0 bases, leaving 2 bases between them. CDR3 DNA: TGTGCCAGCCACTCTGGGGCCAACGTCCTGACTTTC. This codes for CASHSGANVLTF.

The chain has TRBV6-5 and TRBJ1-2; D is uncertain. Trimming took 5 bases from V and 7 from J, leaving 17 bases between them. The CDR3 covers 14 residues. From germline, CDR1 is MNHEY and CDR2 SVGAGI. The CDR3 nucleotides are TGTGCCAGCAGTCGGTCTGACGTCACGGGTGGCTACACCTTC. Residues: CASSRSDVTGGYTF.

The rearrangement joins TRBV10-2 to TRBJ1-4; 7 nucleotides line up with TRBD1. The CDR3 length is 13 residues. Germline values: CDR1 WSHSY, CDR2 SAAADI. With 3 bases clipped from V and 6 bases from J, the junction kept 1 base outside the gene matches. This chain's CDR3 is CASSDRGYEKLFF. DNA for the CDR3: TGCGCCAGCAGTGACAGGGGGTATGAAAAACTGTTTTTT.

This chain links TRBV4-3 with TRBJ2-5, with D maybe TRBD1 (5 bases). The CDR3 runs 15 residues. Per the germline V gene, CDR1 is LGHNA and CDR2 is YSLEER. The germline V and J ends were trimmed by 0 bases and 5 bases, with 13 bases remaining between them. This CDR3 reads CASSQDRGKGETQYF. In DNA, the CDR3 is TGCGCCAGCAGCCAAGATAGGGGCAAGGGGGAGACCCAGTACTTC.

The chain joins TRBV28 to TRBJ1-3; 7 bases line up with TRBD1. This CDR3 region has 14 residues. J gave up 4 bases and V 6 bases, and 6 bases lay outside the gene matches. Germline lookup yields CDR1 MDHEN and CDR2 SYDVKM. The CDR3 here is CASRRQGSGNTIYF. CDR3 sequence (DNA): TGTGCCAGCAGACGACAGGGCTCGGGAAACACCATATATTTT.

This sequence joins TRBV18 and TRBJ2-7, with 12 bases matching TRBD1. The V gene end was trimmed by 3 bases and the J gene end by 4 bases; junction bases not matched to a gene: 13. Germline CDR1 and CDR2: KGHSH and LQKENI. The CDR3 extends over 18 amino acids. The DNA for the CDR3 is TGTGCCAGCTCACCTGTGCCTGCCGGGACAGGGGGCGATTACGAGCAGTACTTC. Translating gives CASSPVPAGTGGDYEQYF.

This chain connects TRBV6-5 to TRBJ1-4; weak D call: TRBD1 (6 bases). The CDR3 totals 14 residues. Germline CDR1 MNHEY, CDR2 SVGAGI. Trimming took 2 bases from V and 8 from J, leaving 12 bases between them. The CDR3 nucleotides are TGTGCCAGCAGTTACGGGCAGGGGTACGAAAAACTGTTTTTT. This codes for CASSYGQGYEKLFF.

V usage is TRBV5-1 and J usage is TRBJ2-5; 10 bases fit TRBD2. The CDR3 length is 14 residues. Germline V gene lookup returns CDR1 SGHRS and CDR2 YFSETQ. Unmatched junction bases numbered 5, after V lost 4 bases and J lost 5 bases. This CDR3 is CASSRLAGSETQYF. In DNA, the CDR3 is TGCGCCAGCAGCCGACTAGCGGGCTCGGAGACCCAGTACTTC.

This rearrangement joins TRBV6-1 to TRBJ2-2; 9 bases agree with TRBD2. This CDR3 is 14 amino acids long. Trimming at V came to 7 bases and at J to 6 bases, leaving 6 bases not matched to a gene. Germline V lookup: CDR1 MNHNS, CDR2 SASEGT. The CDR3 DNA is TGTGCCAGCATGTGGGAGCGGGAGGCCGGGGAGCTGTTTTTT. Translating gives CASMWEREAGELFF.

The chain couples TRBV6-6 to TRBJ1-4; no definite D call. This CDR3 region has 14 residues. Trimming took off 1 base at V and 5 bases at J, with 8 bases between the two ends. Germline V lookup: CDR1 MNHNY, CDR2 SVGAGI (reference sequence). The CDR3 loop is CASSYFGGNEKLFF. The CDR3 DNA reads TGTGCCAGCAGTTACTTTGGCGGAAATGAAAAACTGTTTTTT.

The chain combines TRBV5-1 with TRBJ2-3; TRBD1 matches 7 bases. The CDR3 runs to 17 residues. The V gene's germline CDR1 is SGHRS and CDR2 YFSETQ. V lost 2 bases to trimming and J lost 0 bases; unmatched junction nucleotides: 9. In DNA form, the CDR3 reads TGCGCCAGCAGCTTAGGGTTTGAGACAGGGAGCACAGATACGCAGTATTTT. This encodes CASSLGFETGSTDTQYF.

This chain connects TRBV4-1 to TRBJ2-4; 7 nucleotides match TRBD1. There are 16 residues in the CDR3. From germline, CDR1 is MGHRA and CDR2 YSYEKL. V lost 0 bases to trimming and J lost 5 bases; unmatched junction nucleotides: 7. The CDR3 protein is CASSQEMRTGQNIQYF. DNA for the CDR3: TGCGCCAGCAGCCAAGAAATGAGGACAGGCCAAAACATTCAGTACTTC.